Below, 14 T cell receptor beta chains from the same sample are listed, as sequenced in a study of cytomegalovirus exposure and HLA in healthy donors. Sequencing used immunoSEQ multiplex PCR; TCRdb keeps in-frame clones, though not all of them. Of fewer than 90,000 clones listed, approximately 81% are singletons. The source material was PBMCs. Receptors were obtained from a woman between 18 and 29 years old in good health and CMV-seropositive.

This rearrangement joins TRBV2 to TRBJ2-1, with 8 bases matching TRBD1. The CDR3 runs to 17 residues. V shed 2 bases, J shed 2 bases, and the junction held 8 bases outside the gene matches. Per the germline V gene, CDR1 is SNHLY and CDR2 is FYNNEI. The DNA of the CDR3 is TGTGCCAGCAGTGAATACCGGGACAGGTATACCTACAATGAGCAGTTCTTC. It codes for CASSEYRDRYTYNEQFF.

The chain employs TRBV27 and TRBJ2-1; weak D call: TRBD1 (6 bases). The CDR3 loop spans 15 amino acids. Trimming took 2 bases from V and 5 from J, leaving 13 bases between them. Germline CDR1 MNHEY, CDR2 SMNVEV (reference sequence). The CDR3 DNA reads as TGTGCCAGCAGTTTACAACAGGGTGAAAACAATGAGCAGTTCTTC. Its translation: CASSLQQGENNEQFF.

The chain has TRBV6-5 and TRBJ2-7; D may be TRBD2 (5 bases). V was trimmed by 8 bases and J by 3 bases, leaving 8 bases between them. Germline CDR1 and CDR2: MNHEY and SVGAGI. CDR3 length: 11 amino acids. The DNA of the CDR3 is TGTGCCAGCGGGAGAGACTACGAGCAGTACTTC. Translation gives CASGRDYEQYF.

V gene TRBV6-5 combines with J gene TRBJ1-1; 7 nucleotides agree with TRBD1. The CDR3 runs to 14 residues. Looked up from germline, CDR1 is MNHEY and CDR2 is SVGAGI. The junction had 5 bases not matched to a gene; V was cut back by 5 bases and J by 2 bases. CDR3 nucleotides: TGTGCCAGCAGTGAAGGGACAGCCAACACTGAAGCTTTCTTT. This translates into CASSEGTANTEAFF.

The chain has TRBV7-9 and TRBJ1-6; D uncertain. The CDR3 loop spans 14 amino acids. Germline loops: CDR1 SEHNR, CDR2 FQNEAQ (reference sequence). Trimming cost V 2 bases and J 5 bases, with 7 bases left between them. The CDR3: CASSLSGDNSPLHF. The CDR3 coding sequence is TGTGCCAGCAGCTTAAGCGGTGATAATTCACCCCTCCACTTT. The full variable domain, its missing parts supplied by reference TRBV7-9 and TRBJ1-6, is DTGVSQNPRHKITKRGQNVTFRCDPISEHNRLYWYRQTLGQGPEFLTYFQNEAQLEKSRLLSDRFSAERPKGSFSTLEIQRTEQGDSAMYLCASSLSGDNSPLHFGNGTRLTVT.

The chain links TRBV11-2 to TRBJ2-7, with TRBD1 matching 9 bases. The length of the CDR3 is 15 residues. Unmatched junction bases numbered 8, after V lost 5 bases and J lost 3 bases. Germline-derived CDR1 and CDR2 are SGHAT and FQNNGV. Written as DNA, the CDR3 is TGTGCCAGCAGCCAAGGGACAGGGACCATCTACGAGCAGTACTTC. It translates to CASSQGTGTIYEQYF. Full variable domain (outside the CDR3, taken from reference TRBV11-2 and TRBJ2-7): EAGVAQSPRYKIIEKRQSVAFWCNPISGHATLYWYQQILGQGPKLLIQFQNNGVVDDSQLPKDRFSAERLKGVDSTLKIQPAKLEDSAVYLCASSQGTGTIYEQYFGPGTRLTVT.

The chain has TRBV5-6 and TRBJ1-4; TRBD1 aligns across 7 bases. V lost 2 bases, J lost 6 bases, and 10 bases stayed unmatched. Germline lookup yields CDR1 SGHDT and CDR2 YYEEEE. CDR3 size: 16 residues. DNA for the CDR3: TGTGCCAGCAGCTTAGGCACTACAGGGGTCTATGAAAAACTGTTTTTT. It codes for CASSLGTTGVYEKLFF.

This clone was picked up one time. The V and J genes are TRBV28 and TRBJ1-2; TRBD1 agrees at 7 bases. Germline V CDR1 and CDR2: MDHEN, SYDVKM. The CDR3 is 15 residues long. The ends lost 4 bases at V and 5 bases at J; junction bases unmatched: 10. The CDR3 is CASSSTGTEPYGYTF. CDR3 in DNA: TGTGCCAGCAGTTCGACCGGGACAGAGCCTTATGGCTACACCTTC.

In its sample, this clone was seen a few times. The V gene is TRBV2, the J gene TRBJ1-6, with 7 bases fitting TRBD1. Germline CDR1 and CDR2: SNHLY and FYNNEI. CDR3 length: 14 amino acids. V shed 5 bases, J shed 5 bases, and the junction held 3 bases outside the gene matches. The CDR3 reads CASSPTGHNSPLHF. The CDR3 DNA sequence: TGTGCCAGCAGTCCGACAGGGCATAATTCACCCCTCCACTTT.

This chain uses TRBV6-5 with TRBJ2-1; tentative D call: TRBD1 (8 bases). This CDR3 comprises 15 residues. V was cut by 4 bases and J by 11 bases, with 21 bases left in between. The germline gives CDR1 MNHEY, CDR2 SVGAGI. The CDR3 coding sequence is TGTGCCAGCAGTTCCACAGGGGGAGGGGGGCCGCAGCAGTTCTTC. Translation gives CASSSTGGGGPQQFF.

The V and J genes are TRBV6-1 and TRBJ2-7; D may be TRBD2 (5 bases). Trimming removed 8 bases at V and 9 bases at J, with 17 bases between. The CDR3 runs 12 residues. Per the germline V gene, CDR1 is MNHNS and CDR2 is SASEGT. DNA of the CDR3: TGTGCCAGCGGGGAAATTCTAGGGAGGCAGTACTTC. Protein sequence: CASGEILGRQYF.

The V and J genes are TRBV4-1 and TRBJ2-7; the D gene is possibly TRBD1 (8 bases). The V and J ends lost 4 bases and 6 bases respectively, with 16 bases between them. The V gene's germline CDR1 is MGHRA and CDR2 YSYEKL. The CDR3 spans 14 residues. The CDR3: CASSLGQGGVEQYF. CDR3 coding DNA: TGCGCCAGCAGCCTCGGACAGGGAGGGGTCGAGCAGTACTTC.

The chain joins TRBV6-6 to TRBJ1-1; weak D call: TRBD1 (5 bases). The CDR3 runs to 14 residues. The V and J ends lost 2 bases and 8 bases respectively, with 15 bases between them. Germline CDR1 is MNHNY and CDR2 is SVGAGI (reference sequence). CDR3 nucleotides: TGTGCCAGCAGTTACACTTTCAAGACAGACGAAGCTTTCTTT. This encodes CASSYTFKTDEAFF.

The chain is built from TRBV7-2 and TRBJ1-6, with D hard to call. V lost 1 base to trimming and J lost 8 bases, with 12 bases between them. Germline lookup yields CDR1 SGHTA and CDR2 FQGNSA. The CDR3 runs to 15 residues. CDR3 sequence (DNA): TGTGCCAGCAGCTTAGTCCAGGCGCTTGATTCACCCCTCCACTTT. It encodes CASSLVQALDSPLHF.